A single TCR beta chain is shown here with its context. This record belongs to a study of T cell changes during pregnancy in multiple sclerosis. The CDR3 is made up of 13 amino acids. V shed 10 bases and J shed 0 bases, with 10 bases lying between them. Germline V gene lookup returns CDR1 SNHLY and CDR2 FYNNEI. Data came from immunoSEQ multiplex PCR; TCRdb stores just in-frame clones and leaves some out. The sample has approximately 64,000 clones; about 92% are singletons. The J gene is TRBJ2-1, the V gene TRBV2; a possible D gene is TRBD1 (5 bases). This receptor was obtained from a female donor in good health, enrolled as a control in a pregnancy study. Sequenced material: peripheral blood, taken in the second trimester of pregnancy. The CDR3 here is CATGASSYNEQFF. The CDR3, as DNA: TGTGCCACTGGGGCCTCCTCCTACAATGAGCAGTTCTTC. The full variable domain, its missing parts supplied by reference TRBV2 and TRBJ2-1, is EPEVTQTPSHQVTQMGQEVILRCVPISNHLYFYWYRQILGQKVEFLVSFYNNEISEKSEIFDDQFSVERPDGSNFTLKIRSTKLEDSAMYFCATGASSYNEQFFGPGTRLTVL.